The clone carrying this T cell receptor beta chain came up once. Its cognate antigen is unknown. Using immunoSEQ multiplex PCR, the repertoire was profiled, and TCRdb retains in-frame clones only, with some absent. Of 50,000 to 85,000 clones listed, approximately 84% are singletons. These data are taken from a study of a mutant IDH1 vaccine in newly diagnosed glioma. Study context: The study started vaccination 4-6 weeks after radiotherapy alone, or with temozolomide cycles.

Noted time point: week 23, last vaccination. Doses consisted of 300 ug of mutant IDH1 20-mer peptide each, paired with topical imiquimod. Each tumor in the donors was a new WHO grade 3 or 4 astrocytoma, IDH1-mutant and ATRX-lost. The V gene's germline CDR1 is LNHDA and CDR2 SQIVND (reference sequence). Trimming pared 5 bases from V and 4 bases from J, leaving 9 bases between. The CDR3 is 12 residues long. The source is a man younger than 35 with glioma. The sample in question was PBMCs, obtained from a glioma patient whose treatment included an IDH1 peptide vaccine. The gene calls are TRBV19 and TRBJ2-7; maybe TRBD1 (6 bases). CDR3 DNA sequence: TGTGCCAGTAGTCTAACAGGGTACGAGCAGTACTTC. Encoded protein: CASSLTGYEQYF.